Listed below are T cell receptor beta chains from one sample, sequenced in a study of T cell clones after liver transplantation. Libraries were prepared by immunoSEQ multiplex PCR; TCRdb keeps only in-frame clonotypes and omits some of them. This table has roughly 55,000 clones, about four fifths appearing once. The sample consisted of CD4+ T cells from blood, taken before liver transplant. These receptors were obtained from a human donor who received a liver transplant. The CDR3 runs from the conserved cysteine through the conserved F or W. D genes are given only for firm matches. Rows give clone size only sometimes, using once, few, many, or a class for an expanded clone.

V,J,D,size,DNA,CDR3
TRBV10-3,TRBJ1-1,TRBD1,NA,TGTGCCATCAGACCGGGACAGGGTTCGAACACTGAAGCTTTCTTT,CAIRPGQGSNTEAFF
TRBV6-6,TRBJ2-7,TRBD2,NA,TGTGCCAGCACCCTGGCTAGCGGGAGCTACGAGCAGTACTTC,CASTLASGSYEQYF
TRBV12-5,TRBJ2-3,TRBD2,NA,TGTGCTAGTGGTTTGGTAATGGGCTTTAGTAGCGGGGGGGGAAGCACAGATACGCAGTATTTT,CASGLVMGFSSGGGSTDTQYF
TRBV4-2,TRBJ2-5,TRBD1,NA,TGTGCCAGCAGCCAGGGAATCCGGGACAGGGGGCGGGGGGAGACCCAGTACTTC,CASSQGIRDRGRGETQYF
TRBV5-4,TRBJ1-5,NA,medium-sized,TGTGCCAGCAGCCGAGTTCCGGGTCCGGCGGAGCCCCAGCATTTT,CASSRVPGPAEPQHF
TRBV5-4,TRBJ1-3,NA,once,TGTGCCAGCAGCTCGGGGGGCTCATCCTCTGGAAACACCATATATTTT,CASSSGGSSSGNTIYF
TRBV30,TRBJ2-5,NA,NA,TGTGCCTGGGGCCAGGGCCGGCCCCACCAAGAGACCCAGTACTTC,CAWGQGRPHQETQYF
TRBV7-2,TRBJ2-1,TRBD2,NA,TGTGCCAGCAGCGGTTTGAGGACTAGATCCTCCAATGAGCAGTTCTTC,CASSGLRTRSSNEQFF
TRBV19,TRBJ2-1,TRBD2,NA,TGTGCCAGTACGGGCGCGCGACTAGCGGGGGTCGATGAGCAGTTCTTC,CASTGARLAGVDEQFF
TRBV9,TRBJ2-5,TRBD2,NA,TGTGCCAGCAGCGTAGCAGGGACTAGCGGGGGGGCACCAGAGACCCAGTACTTC,CASSVAGTSGGAPETQYF
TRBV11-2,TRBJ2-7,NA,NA,TGTGCCAGCAGCTTAGATCGATCCTCCGAGCAGTACTTC,CASSLDRSSEQYF
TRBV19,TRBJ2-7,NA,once,TGTGCCAGTAGTAGTTCGAGGGTAAGCTCCTACGAGCAGTACTTC,CASSSSRVSSYEQYF
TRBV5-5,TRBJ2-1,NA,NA,TGTGCCAGCAGCGGGGACCCTCAGGGAAATGAGCAGTTCTTC,CASSGDPQGNEQFF
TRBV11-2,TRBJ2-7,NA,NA,TGTGCCAGCAGCCGATTACCACCACCAAGACGGGCGGGAGAGCAGTACTTC,CASSRLPPPRRAGEQYF
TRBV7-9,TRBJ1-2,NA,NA,TGTGCCAGCAGCTTAGCAGGTGGCTACACCTTC,CASSLAGGYTF
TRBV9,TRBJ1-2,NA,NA,TGTGCCAGCAGCGCACAGGATAACTATGGCTACACCTTC,CASSAQDNYGYTF
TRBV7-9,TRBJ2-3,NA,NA,TGTGCCAGCAGCTTAGCGCCAAGAAGGGGGAGGGTTATGGATACGCAGTATTTT,CASSLAPRRGRVMDTQYF
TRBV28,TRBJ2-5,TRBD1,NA,TGTGCCAGCAGTTTGCCCCGGACAGGGTTGGAGACCCAGTACTTC,CASSLPRTGLETQYF
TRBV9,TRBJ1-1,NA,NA,TGTGCCAGCAGCGCGGACAGTATAGGGAGAGAAGCTTTCTTT,CASSADSIGREAFF
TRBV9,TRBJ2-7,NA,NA,TGTGCCAGCAGCCCCGATCCCGACAGTTTTGGCGAGCAGTACTTC,CASSPDPDSFGEQYF
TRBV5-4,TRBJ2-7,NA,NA,TGTGCCAGCAGCTCGCCCTACGAGCAGTACTTC,CASSSPYEQYF
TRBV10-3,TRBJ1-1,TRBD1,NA,TGTGCCATCAGTGGGACAGGGGGCAAGGGAGAAGCTTTCTTT,CAISGTGGKGEAFF
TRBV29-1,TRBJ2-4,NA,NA,TGCAGCGTGACGGCGGGTGGAGCCAAAAACATTCAGTACTTC,CSVTAGGAKNIQYF
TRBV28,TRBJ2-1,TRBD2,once,TGTGCCAGCAGTTTACCCGCGGGAGCCTACAATGAGCAGTTCTTC,CASSLPAGAYNEQFF
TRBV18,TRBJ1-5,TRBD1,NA,TGTGCCAGCTCGCCCGACAGGGGGGGCAATCAGCCCCAGCATTTT,CASSPDRGGNQPQHF
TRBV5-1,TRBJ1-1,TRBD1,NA,TGCGCCAGCAGCCCCTTGGGACAGCCTATGAACACTGAAGCTTTCTTT,CASSPLGQPMNTEAFF
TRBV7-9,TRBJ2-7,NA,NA,TGTGCCAGCAGCTTAGCGCTCGGGTCATTTGGCGAGCAGTACTTC,CASSLALGSFGEQYF
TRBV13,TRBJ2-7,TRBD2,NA,TGTGCCAGCAGCTTGGGGGGGTTCATTTACGAGCAGTACTTC,CASSLGGFIYEQYF
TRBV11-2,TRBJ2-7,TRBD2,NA,TGTGCCAGCAGCAAAGGGACTAGCGGGAGGGCCATCCACGAGCAGTACTTC,CASSKGTSGRAIHEQYF
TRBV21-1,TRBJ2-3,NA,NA,TGTGCCAGCAGCAAAACTAGTCGGGATACGCAGTATTTT,CASSKTSRDTQYF
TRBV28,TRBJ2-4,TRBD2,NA,TGTGCCAGTTCCTCGCCCCTAGCGGGGGGGGTAGCCAAAAACATTCAGTACTTC,CASSSPLAGGVAKNIQYF
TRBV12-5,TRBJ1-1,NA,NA,TGTGCTAGTGGTTTGACCGGGAACACTGAAGCTTTCTTT,CASGLTGNTEAFF
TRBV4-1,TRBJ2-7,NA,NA,TGCGCCAGCAGCCAGCCGAAGGAGGACCCCTACGAGCAGTACTTC,CASSQPKEDPYEQYF
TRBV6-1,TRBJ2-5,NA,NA,TGTGCCAGCACCGGGACCGTCCGAGAGACCCAGTACTTC,CASTGTVRETQYF
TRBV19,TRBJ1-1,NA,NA,TGTGCCAGTAGTATTCGGGGCAGGGGCGGAACTGAAGCTTTCTTT,CASSIRGRGGTEAFF
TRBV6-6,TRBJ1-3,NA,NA,TGTGCCAGCACCCGGGGGGACACCATATATTTT,CASTRGDTIYF
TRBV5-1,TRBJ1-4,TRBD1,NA,TGCGCCAGCAGCTCACAGGGGGCTCGGGAAAAACTGTTTTTT,CASSSQGAREKLFF
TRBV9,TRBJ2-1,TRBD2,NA,TGTGCCAGCAGCGCGGCGACTAGCGGGAGACTCAATGAGCAGTTCTTC,CASSAATSGRLNEQFF
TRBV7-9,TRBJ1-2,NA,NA,TGTGCCAGCAGCTTGGGGCGGGGGCCACCTGGCTACACCTTC,CASSLGRGPPGYTF
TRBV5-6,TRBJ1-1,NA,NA,TGTGCCAGCAGCGGGGAGTGGGGCCGCACTGAAGCTTTCTTT,CASSGEWGRTEAFF
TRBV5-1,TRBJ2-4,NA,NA,TGCGCCAGCAGCTTGGGGTCGGCAGGGAAAAACATTCAGTACTTC,CASSLGSAGKNIQYF
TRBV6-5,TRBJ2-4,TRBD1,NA,TGTGCCAGCAGTTCCCCAGGGACAGCAGAGGTTCAGTACTTC,CASSSPGTAEVQYF
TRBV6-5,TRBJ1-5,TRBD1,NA,TGTGCCAGCAGTAAAACAGGGGGCTGGGGTCAGCCCCAGCATTTT,CASSKTGGWGQPQHF
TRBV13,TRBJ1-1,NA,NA,TGTGCCAGCAGCCTACCTAGGGGTCGAACTGAAGCTTTCTTT,CASSLPRGRTEAFF
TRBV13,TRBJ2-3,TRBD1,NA,TGTGCCAGCAGCTTACAACAACAGGGGGACACAGATACGCAGTATTTT,CASSLQQQGDTDTQYF
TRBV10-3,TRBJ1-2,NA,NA,TGTGCCTCGCGAAGAGCCCGGGAGGTCTATGGCTACACCTTC,CASRRAREVYGYTF
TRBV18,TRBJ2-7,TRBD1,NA,TGTGCCAGCTCGCAAGGACAGGGGCAGACCTACGAGCAGTACTTC,CASSQGQGQTYEQYF
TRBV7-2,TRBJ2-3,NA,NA,TGTGCCAGCAGCAGGGACGGGACCACAGATACGCAGTATTTT,CASSRDGTTDTQYF
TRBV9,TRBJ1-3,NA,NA,TGTGCCAGCAGCGTAGGTAGAAACACCATATATTTT,CASSVGRNTIYF
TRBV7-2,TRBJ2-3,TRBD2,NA,TGTGCCAGCAGCCCCCGACTAGCGGGGGGGTCAGGAGATACGCAGTATTTT,CASSPRLAGGSGDTQYF
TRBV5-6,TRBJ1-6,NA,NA,TGTGCCAGCAGCTTGGGGCAGGTTGGAATGTCCCTCCACTTT,CASSLGQVGMSLHF
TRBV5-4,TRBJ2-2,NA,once,TGTGCCAGCAGTATGGTGGGGGTTCCTGGAACCGGGGAGCTGTTTTTT,CASSMVGVPGTGELFF
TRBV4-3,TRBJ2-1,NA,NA,TGCGCCAGCAGCCAAGATCCCAGGGGTACCAATGAGCAGTTCTTC,CASSQDPRGTNEQFF
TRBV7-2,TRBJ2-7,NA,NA,TGTGCCAGCAGCTTAGCGCGGGACAGAGAAAAGCAGTACTTC,CASSLARDREKQYF
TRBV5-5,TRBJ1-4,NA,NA,TGTGCCAGCAGCGTGAGGGTGGAGCCACAAAAACTGTTTTTT,CASSVRVEPQKLFF
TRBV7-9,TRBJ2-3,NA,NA,TGTGCCAGCAGCTTAGGGCTCCACGCTAGCACAGATACGCAGTATTTT,CASSLGLHASTDTQYF
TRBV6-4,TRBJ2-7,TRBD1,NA,TGTGCCAGCAGTGACCCCAGGACAGGGGCGGGCCCCTACGAGCAGTACTTC,CASSDPRTGAGPYEQYF